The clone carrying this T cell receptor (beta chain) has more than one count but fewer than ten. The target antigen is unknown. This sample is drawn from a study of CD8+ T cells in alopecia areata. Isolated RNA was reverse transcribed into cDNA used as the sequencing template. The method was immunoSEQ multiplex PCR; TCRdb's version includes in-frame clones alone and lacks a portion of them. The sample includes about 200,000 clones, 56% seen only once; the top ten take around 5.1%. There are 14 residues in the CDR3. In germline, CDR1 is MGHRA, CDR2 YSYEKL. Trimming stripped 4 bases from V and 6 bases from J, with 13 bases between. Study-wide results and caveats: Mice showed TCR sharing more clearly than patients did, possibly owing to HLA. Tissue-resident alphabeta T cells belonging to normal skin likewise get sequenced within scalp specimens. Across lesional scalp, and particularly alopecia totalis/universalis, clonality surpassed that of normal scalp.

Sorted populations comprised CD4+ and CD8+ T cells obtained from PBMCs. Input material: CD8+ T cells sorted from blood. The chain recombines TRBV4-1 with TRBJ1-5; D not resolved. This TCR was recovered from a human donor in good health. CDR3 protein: CASSPERSPQPQHF. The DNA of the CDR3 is TGCGCCAGCAGCCCCGAGCGGAGCCCTCAGCCCCAGCATTTT.